The clone carrying this T cell receptor (beta chain) was detected ten times or more. Its specificity is unknown. The study left out patients who had uncontrolled infection, other autoimmune disease, pregnancy or lactation. Diagnoses were made from clinical symptoms, serum measures (thyroxine and TRAb), thyroid ultrasound and orbital computed tomography. The data were taken from a study of T cells in Graves' hyperthyroidism and ophthalmopathy. Notes on the study in general: Most thyroid clonotypes with frequency above 0.001 were detected in blood.

The trim removed 5 bases at V and 2 bases at J, leaving 6 bases unmatched. The CDR3 covers 16 residues. Germline V lookup: CDR1 SGHTA, CDR2 FQGTGA. Amplification targeted TCR beta CDR3 regions from RNA transcripts. First-round RT-PCR of the TCR CDR3 relied on the HTBI primer set. Via MiXCR, TCRdb re-called the multiplex PCR reads, giving one row per CDR3 protein. This table has 700,000 or so distinct CDR3 sequences, roughly 15% appearing once. This clonotype originated in a man between 18 and 35 years old with Graves' hyperthyroidism. Sample: blood. The chain is built from TRBV7-3 and TRBJ2-1; 10 bases match TRBD2. This chain's CDR3 is CASSPRSGGTYNEQFF. The CDR3 DNA reads TGTGCCAGCAGCCCCCGTAGCGGGGGGACCTACAATGAGCAGTTCTTC.